One sample yielded the 27 T cell receptor beta chains listed below, sequenced in a study of blood T cell repertoires in COVID-19. Produced via immunoSEQ multiplex PCR; TCRdb's table is partial and in-frame only. The table lists 95,000 to 120,000 clones, around 90% of them singletons. Sequenced: peripheral blood. These receptor sequences come from a woman in her 50s with acute or convalescent COVID-19.

V is TRBV3-1 (or the pseudogene TRBV3-2) and J is TRBJ1-2; D call uncertain. Trimming removed 1 base at V and 5 bases at J, with 8 bases between. Germline loops: CDR1 LGHDT, CDR2 YNNKEL (reference sequence). The CDR3 has 13 residues. CDR3 DNA sequence: TGTGCCAGCAGCCAAGGTGGCAGATATGGCTACACCTTC. It specifies CASSQGGRYGYTF.

This chain links TRBV7-8 with TRBJ1-1, with 7 bases aligning to TRBD1. This CDR3 spans 14 amino acids. Germline values: CDR1 SGHVS, CDR2 FQNEAQ. With 3 bases clipped from V and 2 bases from J, the junction kept 3 bases outside the gene matches. The CDR3, as DNA: TGTGCCAGCAGCTTGACAGGGTTCAACACTGAAGCTTTCTTT. Its translation is CASSLTGFNTEAFF.

This rearrangement joins TRBV2 to TRBJ2-4; the match to TRBD2 covers 10 bases. V was clipped by 7 bases and J by 7 bases; unmatched bases: 13. CDR3 length: 16 amino acids. Germline CDR1 and CDR2: SNHLY and FYNNEI. Written as DNA, the CDR3 is TGTGCCAGCAACGGGGCTAGCGGGGGATTGGGGAACATTCAGTACTTC. It yields the protein CASNGASGGLGNIQYF. Using reference TRBV2 and TRBJ2-4 for the parts outside the CDR3, the full variable domain is EPEVTQTPSHQVTQMGQEVILRCVPISNHLYFYWYRQILGQKVEFLVSFYNNEISEKSEIFDDQFSVERPDGSNFTLKIRSTKLEDSAMYFCASNGASGGLGNIQYFGAGTRLSVL.

This clone appeared a few times. This chain uses TRBV30 with TRBJ1-2; 8 nucleotides line up with TRBD1. The CDR3 runs to 16 residues. Per germline, CDR1 GTSNPN and CDR2 SVGIG (reference sequence). The V and J ends lost 3 bases and 3 bases, in that order; junction bases with no gene match: 12. The CDR3 protein is CAWSALPGTGDYGYTF. Written as DNA, the CDR3 is TGTGCCTGGAGCGCTCTCCCCGGGACAGGAGACTATGGCTACACCTTC. The full variable domain, completed using reference TRBV30 and TRBJ1-2, is SQTIHQWPATLVQPVGSPLSLECTVEGTSNPNLYWYRQAAGRGLQLLFYSVGIGQISSEVPQNLSASRPQDRQFILSSKKLLLSDSGFYLCAWSALPGTGDYGYTFGSGTRLTVV.

This sequence joins TRBV29-1 and TRBJ1-2, with 7 positions matching TRBD1. The germline V gene has CDR1 SQVTM and CDR2 ANQGSEA. This CDR3 has 12 amino acids. V was clipped by 2 bases and J by 4 bases; unmatched bases: 1. CDR3 nucleotides: TGCAGCGTTGAACGGACAGGCTATGGCTACACCTTC. Translation gives CSVERTGYGYTF.

CDR3 in amino acids: CASSPTGAMDTEAFF. The CDR3 DNA sequence: TGCGCCAGCAGCCCAACAGGGGCCATGGACACTGAAGCTTTCTTT. The chain uses TRBV5-1 and TRBJ1-1, with 7 bases lining up with TRBD1. J was trimmed by 3 bases and V by 4 bases; bases with no gene match: 9. Germline V gene sequence: CDR1 SGHRS, CDR2 YFSETQ. The CDR3 is 15 residues long.

This rearrangement joins TRBV7-2 to TRBJ1-1, with D perhaps TRBD1 (5 bases). This CDR3 comprises 14 residues. Germline assignment: CDR1 SGHTA and CDR2 FQGNSA. V was pared by 6 bases and J by 4 bases, with 15 bases between. The CDR3 is CASRSSRGFTEAFF. CDR3 DNA: TGTGCCAGCAGATCTTCCCGGGGGTTCACTGAAGCTTTCTTT.

This clone appeared once. The gene calls are TRBV28 and TRBJ1-6; TRBD1 agrees at 9 bases. V trimming: 7 bases; J trimming: 7 bases; junction bases outside the gene matches: 5. The CDR3 has 14 amino acids. Per the germline V gene, CDR1 is MDHEN and CDR2 is SYDVKM. CDR3 sequence reads: CASTSGTGNSPLHF. In DNA, the CDR3 is TGTGCCAGCACTTCCGGGACAGGGAATTCACCCCTCCACTTT.

This rearrangement joins TRBV18 to TRBJ2-7, with TRBD2 identical over 8 bases. CDR1 and CDR2 (germline): KGHSH, LQKENI. Trimming removed 3 bases from V and 5 bases from J; junction bases left unmatched: 9. This CDR3 contains 15 residues. In DNA, the CDR3 is TGTGCCAGCTCACCGCCAGGGCTAGCGGGTCACGAGCAGTACTTC. This sequence encodes CASSPPGLAGHEQYF.

V is TRBV2 and J is TRBJ1-4; D may be TRBD1 (6 bases). CDR3 size: 14 residues. Germline CDR1 reads SNHLY; CDR2 reads FYNNEI. The V gene lost 6 bases and the J gene lost 7 bases, with 15 bases spanning the gap. CDR3 in amino acids: CASSEVGQIEKLFF. The CDR3 DNA reads TGTGCCAGCAGCGAGGTAGGACAGATTGAAAAACTGTTTTTT.

J is TRBJ1-2 and V is TRBV5-1, with a weak D call TRBD1 (6 bases). Between the trimmed V and J ends, which lost 2 bases and 8 bases, there was a span of 16 bases. Germline loops: CDR1 SGHRS, CDR2 YFSETQ. This CDR3 spans 14 amino acids. The CDR3 spells CASSLFVAGEGYTF. The CDR3 nucleotides read TGCGCCAGCAGCTTATTTGTGGCAGGGGAGGGCTACACCTTC.

The V gene is TRBV5-1, the J gene TRBJ2-7, with TRBD1 identical over 8 bases. Germline V gives CDR1 SGHRS, CDR2 YFSETQ. This CDR3 region has 13 residues. With V trimmed by 0 bases and J by 5 bases, 1 base remained unmatched. This CDR3 is CASSLAGGDEQYF. The CDR3 coding sequence is TGCGCCAGCAGCTTGGCAGGGGGCGACGAGCAGTACTTC.

The chain has TRBV5-8 and TRBJ2-1; 9 bases align to TRBD1. CDR1 SGHTS and CDR2 YDEGEE come from the germline V gene. CDR3 size: 15 residues. J lost 9 bases, V lost 7 bases, and 14 bases had no gene match. CDR3 region: CASGVGTGSFSEQFF. The CDR3 nucleotides are TGTGCCAGCGGGGTCGGGACAGGGAGTTTTAGTGAGCAGTTCTTC.

This clone is a singleton in its sample. V gene TRBV28 combines with J gene TRBJ1-2; possible D gene TRBD1, 6 bases. The germline V and J ends were trimmed by 5 bases and 8 bases, with 18 bases remaining between them. Germline CDR1 and CDR2: MDHEN and SYDVKM. The CDR3 runs 14 residues. This chain's CDR3 is CASSLGGGRWGYTF. The CDR3 coding sequence is TGTGCCAGCAGTCTAGGGGGAGGGCGTTGGGGCTACACCTTC.

In its sample, this clone was seen once. This chain connects TRBV3-1 (or the pseudogene TRBV3-2) to TRBJ1-5; D not resolved. V shed 3 bases and J shed 1 base, with 10 bases lying between them. CDR1 is LGHDT, CDR2 YNNKEL, per germline (reference sequence). CDR3 size: 15 residues. The CDR3 is CASSHFEMSNQPQHF. The CDR3 DNA is TGTGCCAGCAGCCACTTTGAGATGAGCAATCAGCCCCAGCATTTT.

For the CDR3, the DNA is TGTGCCAGTAGTATAGGGACAGCCTCCTACAATGAGCAGTTCTTC. It specifies CASSIGTASYNEQFF. The rearrangement links TRBV19 to TRBJ2-1, with a possible D match to TRBD1 (6 bases). The germline CDR1 and CDR2 sequences are LNHDA and SQIVND (reference sequence). CDR3 length: 15 residues. V was pared by 1 base and J by 0 bases, with 7 bases between.

The chain couples TRBV6-1 to TRBJ1-5; tentative D call: TRBD1 (6 bases). V shed 2 bases and J shed 2 bases, with 25 bases lying between them. The CDR3 length is 20 residues. In germline, CDR1 is MNHNS, CDR2 SASEGT. This CDR3 reads CASSESGTIDRLAGNQPQHF. The CDR3 DNA follows: TGTGCCAGCAGTGAATCGGGGACAATAGATCGGCTTGCCGGCAATCAGCCCCAGCATTTT.

This clone was recorded a few times. In DNA, the CDR3 is TGTGCCAGTCGGACAGTAGGTGTGGAAAAACTGTTTTTT. It codes for CASRTVGVEKLFF. The rearrangement uses TRBV19 and TRBJ1-4; the D gene is possibly TRBD1 (6 bases). The length of the CDR3 is 13 residues. The ends were cut back, 8 bases at V and 8 bases at J, with 15 bases in the middle. Germline V gene data show CDR1 as LNHDA and CDR2 as SQIVND (reference sequence).

The gene calls are TRBV5-1 and TRBJ2-3; tentatively, D is TRBD2 (6 bases). This CDR3 has 15 amino acids. Trimming stripped 4 bases from V and 2 bases from J, with 14 bases between. Germline V CDR1 and CDR2: SGHRS, YFSETQ. The CDR3 protein is CASSPAGGDTDTQYF. CDR3 DNA: TGCGCCAGCAGCCCGGCCGGGGGAGACACAGATACGCAGTATTTT. Filled out from reference TRBV5-1 and TRBJ2-3, the complete variable domain reads KAGVTQTPRYLIKTRGQQVTLSCSPISGHRSVSWYQQTPGQGLQFLFEYFSETQRNKGNFPGRFSGRQFSNSRSEMNVSTLELGDSALYLCASSPAGGDTDTQYFGPGTRLTVL.

V gene TRBV28 combines with J gene TRBJ1-4, with unresolved D. The V end lost 7 bases, the J end lost 5 bases, and 11 bases lay between the germline ends. CDR1 MDHEN and CDR2 SYDVKM come from the germline V gene. The CDR3 totals 13 residues. Here the CDR3 reads CASNGEENEKLFF. The CDR3 DNA follows: TGTGCCAGCAACGGGGAGGAAAATGAAAAACTGTTTTTT.

CDR3 in DNA: TGTGCCAGCAGCCAAGGGCCAGCGGGCTCGCCCGGGGAGCTGTTTTTT. Protein product: CASSQGPAGSPGELFF. The chain has TRBV14 and TRBJ2-2; a possible D gene is TRBD2 (6 bases). Germline CDR1 and CDR2: SGHDN and FVKESK. V shed 1 base and J shed 6 bases, with 15 bases lying between them. This CDR3 has 16 residues.

This rearrangement joins TRBV28 to TRBJ2-7; tentatively, D is TRBD2 (5 bases). CDR3 length: 15 amino acids. The germline V gene encodes CDR1 MDHEN and CDR2 SYDVKM. V was clipped by 7 bases and J by 0 bases, with 16 bases between them. In DNA, the CDR3 is TGTGCCAGCAACTCCCCAGCGGCTAGCTCCTACGAGCAGTACTTC. This sequence encodes CASNSPAASSYEQYF.

This clone was counted only a few times. This chain connects TRBV28 to TRBJ1-5; 7 bases fit TRBD1. The germline gives CDR1 MDHEN, CDR2 SYDVKM. The CDR3 is 17 residues long. Trimming took 4 bases from V and 0 from J; bases not matched to a gene: 9. In DNA form, the CDR3 reads TGTGCCAGCAGTTCCAATTACAGGGGCCTTAGCAATCAGCCCCAGCATTTT. Its protein product is CASSSNYRGLSNQPQHF. Full variable domain (outside the CDR3, taken from reference TRBV28 and TRBJ1-5): DVKVTQSSRYLVKRTGEKVFLECVQDMDHENMFWYRQDPGLGLRLIYFSYDVKMKEKGDIPEGYSVSREKKERFSLILESASTNQTSMYLCASSSNYRGLSNQPQHFGDGTRLSIL.

The chain uses TRBV2 and TRBJ1-4; a possible D gene is TRBD1 (5 bases). The CDR3 is made up of 14 amino acids. V gave up 11 bases and J gave up 8 bases, with 21 bases separating them. Germline V lookup: CDR1 SNHLY, CDR2 FYNNEI. The CDR3 sequence: CASLGEGMEEKLFF. In DNA, the CDR3 is TGTGCCTCCCTAGGGGAGGGAATGGAGGAAAAACTGTTTTTT.

This clone showed up just a few times. This chain joins TRBV7-9 and TRBJ1-6; 8 bases fit TRBD1. This CDR3 has 15 amino acids. After removal of 1 base from V and 7 bases from J, the junction contained 3 bases not matched to a gene. Per the germline V gene, CDR1 is SEHNR and CDR2 is FQNEAQ (reference sequence). This CDR3 reads CASSLGGTGNSPLHF. The CDR3 DNA reads TGTGCCAGCAGCTTAGGCGGGACAGGCAATTCACCCCTCCACTTT.

The chain links TRBV12-3 or TRBV12-4 to TRBJ1-2, with a tentative D call TRBD1 (5 bases). The CDR3 extends over 13 amino acids. V was clipped by 5 bases and J by 5 bases, with 12 bases between them. CDR3 loop: CASSLEQGYGYTF. DNA for the CDR3: TGTGCCAGCAGTCTCGAGCAGGGTTATGGCTACACCTTC.

The genes are TRBV3-1 (or the pseudogene TRBV3-2) and TRBJ2-7; 7 bases are a match to TRBD1. Germline V gene data show CDR1 as LGHDT and CDR2 as YNNKEL (reference sequence). V lost 0 bases to trimming and J lost 3 bases; unmatched junction nucleotides: 17. The CDR3 is 19 residues long. The CDR3 is CASSQDPASTPGQSYEQYF. CDR3 nucleotide sequence: TGTGCCAGCAGCCAAGACCCCGCTTCTACACCGGGACAGAGCTACGAGCAGTACTTC.